These 8 T cell receptor beta chains share one sample of origin, sequenced in a study of blood T cell repertoires in COVID-19. Profiled with immunoSEQ multiplex PCR; TCRdb holds only in-frame clones, not every one. Here the sample spans under 250,000 clones, almost 85% being singletons. The sample was peripheral blood. These TCRs come from a man in his forties or fifties with acute or convalescent COVID-19.

This clone was picked up one time. V usage is TRBV14 and J usage is TRBJ1-2; D unresolved. V was shortened by 1 base and J by 0 bases, with 6 bases between the two germline ends. Per germline, CDR1 SGHDN and CDR2 FVKESK. The CDR3 runs to 14 residues. The CDR3 bases are TGTGCCAGCAGCCAAGGTCCAGCTAACTATGGCTACACCTTC. This translates into CASSQGPANYGYTF.

This clone has only one observation. The rearrangement uses TRBV5-4 and TRBJ1-1; a possible D gene is TRBD1 (5 bases). Per germline, CDR1 SGHNT and CDR2 YYREEE (reference sequence). The V gene lost 0 bases and the J gene lost 11 bases, with 17 bases spanning the gap. This CDR3 is 14 amino acids long. The CDR3 loop is CASSLVQEGATAFF. The CDR3 nucleotides read TGTGCCAGCAGCTTGGTTCAGGAAGGGGCCACGGCTTTCTTT.

The rearrangement joins TRBV6-1 to TRBJ1-5; TRBD1 aligns across 7 bases. This CDR3 region has 14 residues. J lost 11 bases, V lost 2 bases, and 9 bases had no gene match. In germline, CDR1 is MNHNS, CDR2 SASEGT. The CDR3 reads CASSEWIPGQTQHF. CDR3 DNA: TGTGCCAGCAGTGAATGGATCCCGGGACAGACCCAGCATTTT.

The rearrangement joins TRBV7-9 to TRBJ2-3; TRBD2 matches at 7 bases. In germline, CDR1 is SEHNR, CDR2 FQNEAQ (reference sequence). The CDR3 is made up of 17 amino acids. J lost 2 bases, V lost 5 bases, and 13 bases had no gene match. In nucleotides, the CDR3 is TGTGCCAGCAGCGGTGGAGGGCTAGCGGCCTTCACAGATACGCAGTATTTT. Residues: CASSGGGLAAFTDTQYF.

The J gene is TRBJ2-3, the V gene TRBV3-1 (or the pseudogene TRBV3-2); D gene ambiguous. Trimming stripped 5 bases from V and 0 bases from J, with 9 bases between. The germline V gene encodes CDR1 LGHDT and CDR2 YNNKEL (reference sequence). CDR3 length: 14 amino acids. CDR3 residues: CASSEHPSTDTQYF. DNA for the CDR3: TGTGCCAGCAGCGAGCACCCTAGCACAGATACGCAGTATTTT.

This clone was recorded only once. The chain joins TRBV3-1 (or the pseudogene TRBV3-2) to TRBJ1-5; D is unclear. CDR1 LGHDT and CDR2 YNNKEL come from the germline V gene (reference sequence). V was trimmed by 8 bases and J by 2 bases, leaving 13 bases between them. The CDR3 consists of 14 residues. CDR3 DNA sequence: TGTGCCAGCTCCGAGGTAGGCGGCAATCAGCCCCAGCATTTT. Translating it yields CASSEVGGNQPQHF.

The chain combines TRBV19 with TRBJ1-3; 8 bases align to TRBD1. Germline V gene sequence: CDR1 LNHDA, CDR2 SQIVND (reference sequence). CDR3 length: 15 amino acids. Trimming removed 4 bases from V and 1 base from J; junction bases left unmatched: 3. The CDR3 DNA reads TGTGCCAGTAGTACCCGGACAGGGTCTGGAAACACCATATATTTT. This translates into CASSTRTGSGNTIYF.

This clone was detected once. The V and J genes are TRBV2 and TRBJ1-2, with D possibly being TRBD1 (5 bases). The germline V gene has CDR1 SNHLY and CDR2 FYNNEI. The V end lost 8 bases, the J end lost 0 bases, and 13 bases lay between the germline ends. This CDR3 contains 14 residues. CDR3 coding DNA: TGTGCCAGCCGGCTGACAGAAACTAACTATGGCTACACCTTC. It encodes CASRLTETNYGYTF.